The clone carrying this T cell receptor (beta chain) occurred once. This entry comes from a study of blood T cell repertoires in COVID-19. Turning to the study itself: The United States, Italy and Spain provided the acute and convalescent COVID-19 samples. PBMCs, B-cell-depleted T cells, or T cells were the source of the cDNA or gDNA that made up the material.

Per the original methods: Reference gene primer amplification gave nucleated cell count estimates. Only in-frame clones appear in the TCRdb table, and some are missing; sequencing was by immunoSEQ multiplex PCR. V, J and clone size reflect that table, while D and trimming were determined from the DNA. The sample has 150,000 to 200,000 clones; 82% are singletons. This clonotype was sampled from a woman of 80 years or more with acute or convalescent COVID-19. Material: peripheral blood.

CDR3 sequence (DNA): TGTGCCAGCAGTCGCCAAGGGACTGCAGGAAACACCATATATTTT. Protein sequence: CASSRQGTAGNTIYF. V usage is TRBV7-2 and J usage is TRBJ1-3, with D tentatively TRBD1 (5 bases). V dropped 6 bases and J dropped 4 bases, with 16 bases sitting between them. The CDR3 is 15 amino acids. Germline V gene data show CDR1 as SGHTA and CDR2 as FQGNSA.